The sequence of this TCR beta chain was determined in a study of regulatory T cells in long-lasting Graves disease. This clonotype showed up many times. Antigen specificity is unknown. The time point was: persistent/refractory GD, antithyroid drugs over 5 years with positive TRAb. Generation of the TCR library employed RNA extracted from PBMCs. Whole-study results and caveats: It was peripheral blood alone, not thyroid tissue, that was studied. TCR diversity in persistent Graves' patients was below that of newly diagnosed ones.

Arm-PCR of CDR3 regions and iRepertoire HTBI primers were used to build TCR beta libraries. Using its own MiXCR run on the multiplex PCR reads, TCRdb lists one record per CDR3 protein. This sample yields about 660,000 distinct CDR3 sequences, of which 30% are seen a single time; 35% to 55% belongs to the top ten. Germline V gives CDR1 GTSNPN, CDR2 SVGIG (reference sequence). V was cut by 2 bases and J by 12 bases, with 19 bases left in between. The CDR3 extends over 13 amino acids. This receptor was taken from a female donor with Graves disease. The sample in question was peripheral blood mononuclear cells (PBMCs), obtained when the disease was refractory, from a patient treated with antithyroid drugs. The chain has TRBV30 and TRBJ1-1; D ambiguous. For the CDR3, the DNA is TGTGCCTGGAGTCTCAGAGGCGGTAGTGGATCTTTCTTT. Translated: CAWSLRGGSGSFF.